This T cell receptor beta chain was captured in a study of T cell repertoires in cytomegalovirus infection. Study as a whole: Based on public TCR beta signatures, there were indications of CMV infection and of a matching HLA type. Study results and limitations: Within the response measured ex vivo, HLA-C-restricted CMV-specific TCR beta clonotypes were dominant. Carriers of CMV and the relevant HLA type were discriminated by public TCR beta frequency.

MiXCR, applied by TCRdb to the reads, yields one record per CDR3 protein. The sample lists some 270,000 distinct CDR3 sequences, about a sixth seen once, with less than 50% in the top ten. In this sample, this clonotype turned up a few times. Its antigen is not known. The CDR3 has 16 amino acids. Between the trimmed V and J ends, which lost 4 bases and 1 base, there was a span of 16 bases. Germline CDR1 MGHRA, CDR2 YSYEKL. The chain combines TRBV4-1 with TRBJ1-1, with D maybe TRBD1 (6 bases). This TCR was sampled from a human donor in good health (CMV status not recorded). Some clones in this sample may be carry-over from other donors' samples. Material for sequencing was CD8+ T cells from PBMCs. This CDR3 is CASSRDNRAANTEAFF. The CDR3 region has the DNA TGCGCCAGCAGCCGCGATAACAGGGCCGCGAACACTGAAGCTTTCTTT.